The entry that follows covers one T cell receptor (beta chain) sequence. Its antigen remains unidentified. Base qualities were left out, and no much larger clone turns up one base away. The record originates from a study of blood T cell repertoires in COVID-19 (dated by TCRdb to about 2020). With respect to the entire study: Samples from collaborators originated in the United States, Italy and Spain and spanned both the acute and convalescent phases of COVID-19. The prospective study material was composed of cDNA or gDNA derived from T cells, B-cell-depleted T cells, or PBMCs. Deeply sampled blood TCRbeta repertoires from subjects exposed to, actively infected with, or recovered from COVID-19 were included in the dataset. A freely available public database, intended as a resource for researchers studying the immune response to SARS-CoV-2, is where the repertoires were released. The samples were drawn from the first 160 participants of the ongoing ImmuneRACE study and from 1,254 subjects provided by 6 global collaborators. Nearly every sample came with metadata listing a de-identified subject ID, COVID-19 status, age in years and sex. Where available, HLA class I and class II types were obtained from metadata supplied by the sample provider rather than from assay-based typing. Points the paper makes about the study in general: The quantity of clinical and demographic metadata differed by source and by participant and was supplied without curation.

TCRbeta CDR3 regions were amplified from genomic DNA using the immunoSEQ Assay, a bias-controlled multiplex PCR. The paper's processing steps were these. The number of nucleated cells in each sample was estimated by amplification of reference gene primers within the assay. To quantify the absolute abundance of each unique TCRbeta CDR3 rearrangement, sequence reads were collapsed and filtered. For each sample, productive Simpson clonality was calculated by taking the square root of Simpson's diversity index across productive rearrangements. TCRdb mirrors the immuneACCESS table, restricted to in-frame sequences. Some clones are absent from its copies; in checked studies, under half trace to an unresolved V gene, and the reason for the others is unknown. V and J calls and clone size are given by that table; D and trimming were obtained from the DNA. Across this sample there are 140,000 or so clones, with approximately 84% seen only once. Less than 9.5% of the sample is held by the ten biggest clonotypes.

Whole blood was collected in K2EDTA tubes by collaborating institutions according to the institutions' own protocols. For TCRbeta analysis, collaborators shipped samples in one of three forms: frozen whole blood, isolated PBMCs, or DNA extracted from either of those sample types. V lost 0 bases and J lost 1 base, and the count of bases not matched to a germline gene is 8. From the germline V gene, CDR1 is SGHDN and CDR2 is FVKESK. Including cysteine and phenylalanine, the CDR3 has 19 amino acids. The retained sequence is limited to the CDR3, 57 bases, with the frame set at the first base. This sequence uses TRBV14 and TRBJ1-5, and TRBD1 aligns with 11 junction nucleotides. This clonotype was sampled from a human donor in a cohort sampled during active COVID-19. The sample comprised peripheral blood. CDR3 reads: CASSQDSGTGGLSNQPQHF. The sequenced DNA is TGTGCCAGCAGCCAAGACTCCGGGACAGGGGGGCTGAGCAATCAGCCCCAGCATTTT. The variable domain in full, with residues beyond the CDR3 obtained from the reference TRBV14 and TRBJ1-5 genes, is EAGVTQFPSHSVIEKGQTVTLRCDPISGHDNLYWYRRVMGKEIKFLLHFVKESKQDESGMPNNRFLAERTGGTYSTLKVQPAELEDSGVYFCASSQDSGTGGLSNQPQHFGDGTRLSIL.